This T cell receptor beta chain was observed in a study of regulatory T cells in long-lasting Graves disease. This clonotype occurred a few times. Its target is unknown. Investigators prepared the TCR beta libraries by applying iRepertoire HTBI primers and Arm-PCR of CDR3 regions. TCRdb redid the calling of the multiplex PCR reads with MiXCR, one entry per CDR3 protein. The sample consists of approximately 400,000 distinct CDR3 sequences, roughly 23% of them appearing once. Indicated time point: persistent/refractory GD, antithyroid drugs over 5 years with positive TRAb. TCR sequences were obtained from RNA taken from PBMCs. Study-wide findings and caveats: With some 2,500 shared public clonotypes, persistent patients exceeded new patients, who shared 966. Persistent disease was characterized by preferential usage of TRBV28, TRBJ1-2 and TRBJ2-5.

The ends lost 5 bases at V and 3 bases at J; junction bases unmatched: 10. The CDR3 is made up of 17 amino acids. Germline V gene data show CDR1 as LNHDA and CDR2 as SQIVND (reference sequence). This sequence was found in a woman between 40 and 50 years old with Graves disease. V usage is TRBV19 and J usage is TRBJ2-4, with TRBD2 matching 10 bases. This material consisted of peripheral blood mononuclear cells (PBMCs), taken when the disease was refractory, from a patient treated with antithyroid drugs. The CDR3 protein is CASSLPGLADNKNIQYF. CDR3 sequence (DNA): TGTGCCAGTAGTTTGCCCGGACTAGCGGATAACAAAAACATTCAGTACTTC.